Listed here are 20 T cell receptor beta chains from one sample, sequenced in a study of OX40 agonist ivuxolimab in advanced cancers. TCRdb's copy holds only in-frame clones and misses some; the assay was immunoSEQ multiplex PCR. The data show 150,000 to 170,000 clones, approximately 94% seen once. This specimen consisted of CD4+ or CD8+ T cells sorted from blood, obtained in a trial of the OX40 agonist ivuxolimab. The receptors were sampled from an adult with an advanced solid tumor such as melanoma, head and neck, liver or kidney cancer.

V gene TRBV19 combines with J gene TRBJ1-5, with D possibly matching TRBD1 (5 bases). CDR1 and CDR2 (germline): LNHDA, SQIVND (reference sequence). The CDR3 has 16 residues. V was shortened by 5 bases and J by 0 bases, with 14 bases between the two germline ends. The CDR3 DNA follows: TGTGCCAGTAGTGTTACTGGGGGTTATAGCAATCAGCCCCAGCATTTT. Encoded protein: CASSVTGGYSNQPQHF.

The genes are TRBV5-8 and TRBJ2-3; D gene uncertain. The ends were cut back, 6 bases at V and 4 bases at J, with 15 bases in the middle. Germline V gene data show CDR1 as SGHTS and CDR2 as YDEGEE. This CDR3 is built from 14 residues. Here the CDR3 DNA reads TGTGCCAGCACCCCGAGGAGCGCGGCAGATACGCAGTATTTT. Its protein is CASTPRSAADTQYF.

The J gene is TRBJ1-4, the V gene TRBV9; no firm D call. Germline CDR1 is SGDLS and CDR2 is YYNGEE. Trimming cost V 4 bases and J 0 bases, with 10 bases left between them. The CDR3 is 15 amino acids. CDR3 DNA: TGTGCCAGCAGCCCGCACACCGCAACTAATGAAAAACTGTTTTTT. This translates into CASSPHTATNEKLFF.

V is TRBV7-2 and J is TRBJ2-7; 9 bases map to TRBD1. J gave up 4 bases and V 0 bases, and 7 bases lay outside the gene matches. The CDR3 is 16 amino acids. CDR1 is SGHTA and CDR2 is FQGNSA in the germline V gene. CDR3 sequence: CASSLASQGAGYEQYF. The CDR3 DNA sequence: TGTGCCAGCAGCTTAGCCTCACAGGGGGCGGGGTACGAGCAGTACTTC.

The chain joins TRBV7-3 to TRBJ2-3; D unresolved. Germline V CDR1 and CDR2: SGHTA, FQGTGA. This CDR3 region has 14 residues. V lost 5 bases and J lost 2, with 11 bases in between. The CDR3: CASSPGRPTDTQYF. The CDR3 DNA reads TGTGCCAGCAGCCCCGGGCGGCCCACAGATACGCAGTATTTT.

The rearrangement joins TRBV4-3 to TRBJ1-5; no definite D call. V was clipped by 1 base and J by 6 bases, with 19 bases between them. The CDR3 totals 17 residues. Germline CDR1 and CDR2: LGHNA and YSLEER. Here the CDR3 reads CASSQVETPNRGQPQHF. DNA for the CDR3: TGCGCCAGCAGCCAAGTCGAGACTCCAAATCGGGGTCAGCCCCAGCATTTT.

The genes are TRBV15 and TRBJ1-2, with D possibly being TRBD1 (6 bases). CDR1 is LNHNV, CDR2 YYDKDF, per germline (reference sequence). This CDR3 has 14 residues. The germline V and J ends were trimmed by 1 base and 1 base, with 7 bases remaining between them. This chain's CDR3 is CATSRGGGNYGYTF. CDR3 sequence (DNA): TGTGCCACCAGCAGAGGAGGGGGTAACTATGGCTACACCTTC.

There are a few counts of this clone. The chain has TRBV13 and TRBJ2-1, with no clear D. V lost 5 bases and J 5 bases, leaving 10 bases between the germline ends. The CDR3 consists of 13 residues. Germline V gene data show CDR1 as PRHDT and CDR2 as FYEKMQ (reference sequence). CDR3 sequence (DNA): TGTGCCAGCAGCCTTTCCCCCAACAATGAGCAGTTCTTC. Its translation is CASSLSPNNEQFF. Full variable domain (rest looked up from reference TRBV13 and TRBJ2-1): AAGVIQSPRHLIKEKRETATLKCYPIPRHDTVYWYQQGPGQDPQFLISFYEKMQSDKGSIPDRFSAQQFSDYHSELNMSSLELGDSALYFCASSLSPNNEQFFGPGTRLTVL.

This chain joins TRBV6-5 and TRBJ1-6; a weak D match, TRBD1 (6 bases). Germline V gives CDR1 MNHEY, CDR2 SVGAGI. V dropped 2 bases and J dropped 7 bases, with 12 bases sitting between them. CDR3 size: 15 residues. CDR3 DNA: TGTGCCAGCAGTTACGGGGGGCGGCGAAATTCACCCCTCCACTTT. The encoded protein is CASSYGGRRNSPLHF.

This chain uses TRBV19 with TRBJ2-1; D might be TRBD1 (6 bases). The CDR3 is made up of 15 amino acids. Germline CDR1 reads LNHDA; CDR2 reads SQIVND (reference sequence). Trimming shortened V by 6 bases and J by 8 bases, and 20 bases separated the two germline ends. The CDR3 bases are TGTGCCAGTAGAGGACTCGGGACAATTATCGATGAGCAGTTCTTC. It encodes CASRGLGTIIDEQFF.

The V and J genes are TRBV29-1 and TRBJ1-1; D ambiguous. This CDR3 is built from 12 residues. Trimming left V 4 bases short and J 1 base short, with 7 bases between. Germline values: CDR1 SQVTM, CDR2 ANQGSEA. In DNA, the CDR3 is TGCAGCGTTGCGGGGAAGAACACTGAAGCTTTCTTT. It translates to CSVAGKNTEAFF.

The rearrangement uses TRBV5-6 and TRBJ1-5; a weak D match, TRBD1 (5 bases). Germline values: CDR1 SGHDT, CDR2 YYEEEE. The CDR3 totals 15 residues. Trimming shortened V by 0 bases and J by 3 bases, and 10 bases separated the two germline ends. In DNA, the CDR3 is TGTGCCAGCAGCTTGGGACAGCACCTCAATCAGCCCCAGCATTTT. Translating it yields CASSLGQHLNQPQHF.

The CDR3 DNA reads as TGCGCCAGCAGTGAGCCAGGAGTAAACACTGAAGCTTTCTTT. Protein product: CASSEPGVNTEAFF. V is TRBV10-2 and J is TRBJ1-1, with no clear D. Germline CDR1 reads WSHSY; CDR2 reads SAAADI. This CDR3 spans 14 amino acids. V lost 2 bases and J 2 bases, leaving 9 bases between the germline ends.

The chain is built from TRBV11-3 and TRBJ2-7; D is perhaps TRBD2 (5 bases). The CDR3 sequence is 15 residues long. Looked up from germline, CDR1 is SGHNT and CDR2 is YENEEA. Trimming removed 1 base at V and 1 base at J, with 11 bases between. The CDR3 DNA is TGTGCCAGCAGCTTAGTGTCTAGCCAATCCTACGAGCAGTACTTC. It codes for CASSLVSSQSYEQYF.

This clone was found once. Its ends do not fully match the called genes, so a read error is possible. This chain joins TRBV7-8 and TRBJ1-5, with 12 bases matching TRBD1. Germline CDR1 is SGHVS and CDR2 is FQNEAQ. The CDR3 is made up of 16 amino acids. The CDR3 nucleotides read TGTGCCAGCAGCGTAATGGGGACAGGGGGCAAACAGCCCCAGCATTTT. Encoded protein: CASSVMGTGGKQPQHF.

This chain joins TRBV7-2 and TRBJ2-5; D not resolved. Trimming cost V 1 base and J 7 bases, with 19 bases left between them. The CDR3 has 16 amino acids. From germline, CDR1 is SGHTA and CDR2 FQGNSA. The CDR3 reads CASSLGPQIQDRTQYF. CDR3 DNA: TGTGCCAGCAGCTTAGGTCCCCAAATCCAAGATAGGACCCAGTACTTC.

The chain carries TRBV5-1 and TRBJ2-7; no definite D call. CDR1 is SGHRS and CDR2 is YFSETQ in the germline V gene. The CDR3 is 14 residues long. The V gene lost 0 bases and the J gene lost 6 bases, with 13 bases spanning the gap. The CDR3 DNA is TGCGCCAGCAGCTTGGCAGTGGTAGAAGGCGAGCAGTACTTC. This codes for CASSLAVVEGEQYF.

This chain joins TRBV9 and TRBJ1-4, with 10 bases identical to TRBD1. Germline V lookup: CDR1 SGDLS, CDR2 YYNGEE. The CDR3 totals 16 residues. V was clipped by 3 bases and J by 7 bases; unmatched bases: 9. The chain's CDR3 is CASSADLGTGVEKLFF. CDR3 DNA: TGTGCCAGCAGCGCGGATCTGGGGACAGGGGTTGAAAAACTGTTTTTT.

This chain uses TRBV27 with TRBJ2-6; the D gene is possibly TRBD1 (5 bases). Trimming removed 5 bases from V and 4 bases from J, with 12 bases in between. There are 15 residues in the CDR3. CDR1 and CDR2 from the germline V gene are MNHEY and SMNVEV (reference sequence). CDR3 in DNA: TGTGCCAGCAGTCTAGGGGTTACGGGGGCCAACGTCCTGACTTTC. Protein sequence: CASSLGVTGANVLTF.

The chain has TRBV6-5 and TRBJ1-1, with TRBD1 identical over 11 bases. This CDR3 comprises 16 residues. V was pared by 2 bases and J by 5 bases, with 7 bases of the junction left unmatched. Germline CDR1 is MNHEY and CDR2 is SVGAGI. The CDR3 DNA reads as TGTGCCAGCAGTTACGGGTCGGGGACAGGGGGGACTGAAGCTTTCTTT. Protein: CASSYGSGTGGTEAFF.